This is a list of T cell receptor beta chains from one sample in a study of T-cell memory formation after mild COVID-19. TCRdb called the 5' RACE reads again in MiXCR, with one record for every CDR3 protein. This sample has nearly 110,000 distinct CDR3 sequences, with over 15% found just once. Material for sequencing was PBMCs or a T cell subset sorted from them (not recorded which). Receptors originate from an adult woman who had mild COVID-19 (a few samples of this study predate the infection). Cell type and time point are not known. Both conserved end residues are part of each CDR3. A D gene is named only where the DNA matches it firmly. Clone size appears in some rows only: once, few, many, or a class for an expanded clone.

j_gene	v_gene	d_gene	abundance	CDR3aa	CDR3nt
TRBJ2-5	TRBV7-6	.	.	CASSLGFGRQETQYF	TGTGCCAGCAGCTTAGGATTCGGCCGGCAAGAGACCCAGTACTTC
TRBJ2-5	TRBV27	TRBD2	.	CASRGGLAAEETQYF	TGTGCCAGCAGGGGGGGACTAGCCGCTGAAGAGACCCAGTACTTC
TRBJ1-5	TRBV7-6	.	.	CASSLRESNQPQHF	TGTGCCAGCAGCCTCCGGGAGAGCAATCAGCCCCAGCATTTT
TRBJ2-3	TRBV7-3	.	few	CASSSPSEGTDTQYF	TGTGCCAGCAGCTCACCCTCTGAGGGGACAGATACGCAGTATTTT
TRBJ1-3	TRBV24-1	.	.	CATSDGLISGNTIYF	TGTGCCACCAGTGACGGACTGATCTCTGGAAACACCATATATTTT
TRBJ2-3	TRBV29-1	.	.	CSVGRVGVWADTQYF	TGCAGCGTTGGCCGAGTTGGGGTTTGGGCAGATACGCAGTATTTT
TRBJ2-7	TRBV13	.	many	CASRFGPLEQYF	TGTGCCAGCAGATTCGGACCTCTCGAGCAGTACTTC
TRBJ2-2	TRBV9	TRBD1	.	CASSVEGGQGYSGELFF	TGTGCCAGCAGCGTAGAGGGCGGACAGGGGTACTCCGGGGAGCTGTTTTTT
TRBJ2-1	TRBV5-1	TRBD2	many	CASSLDPGGFEQFF	TGCGCCAGCAGCTTGGATCCGGGGGGGTTTGAGCAGTTCTTC
TRBJ1-2	TRBV29-1	.	.	CSVEVAAYYGYTF	TGCAGCGTTGAAGTGGCAGCCTACTATGGCTACACCTTC
TRBJ1-1	TRBV20-1	.	few	CSARVEDQWAFF	TGCAGTGCTAGAGTTGAGGATCAATGGGCTTTCTTT
TRBJ2-7	TRBV4-1	.	few	CASSQAYPGLYEQYF	TGCGCCAGCAGCCAAGCCTACCCTGGGCTCTACGAGCAGTACTTC
TRBJ1-6	TRBV7-9	TRBD1	.	CASSWGTEHNSPLHF	TGTGCCAGCAGCTGGGGGACAGAACATAATTCACCCCTCCACTTT